This TCR beta chain came from a study of T cells in Graves' hyperthyroidism and ophthalmopathy. Findings and limits, study-wide: Separating ophthalmopathy from stable hyperthyroidism was achieved by a 13 V-J model. Ophthalmopathy was identified by the model a median 6.5 months ahead of onset.

Exclusions: uncontrolled infection, other autoimmune disease, pregnancy, lactation. Clinicians diagnosed patients from clinical symptoms, serum thyroxine and TRAb, thyroid ultrasound and orbital computed tomography. This clonotype was counted many times. Its antigen is currently unknown. Amplified TCR beta CDR3 regions came from RNA transcripts. First-round RT-PCR with HTBI primers amplified the TCR CDR3 region. MiXCR was run by TCRdb on the multiplex PCR reads, yielding one entry per CDR3 protein. The top ten clones hold about 14% of a sample with fewer than 550,000 distinct CDR3 sequences, more than 15% of them seen once. Germline assignment: CDR1 MDHEN and CDR2 SYDVKM. The CDR3 consists of 15 residues. Trimming took off 5 bases at V and 6 bases at J, with 20 bases between the two ends.

This sequence originates from a woman aged 18-29 years with Graves' hyperthyroidism. The V call is TRBV28, the J call TRBJ2-7, with D perhaps TRBD2 (6 bases). Sequenced input: blood. The CDR3 DNA reads as TGTGCCAGCAGTCCCGCGGGGTCTCTCCCGAGCGAGCAGTACTTC. Translation gives CASSPAGSLPSEQYF.